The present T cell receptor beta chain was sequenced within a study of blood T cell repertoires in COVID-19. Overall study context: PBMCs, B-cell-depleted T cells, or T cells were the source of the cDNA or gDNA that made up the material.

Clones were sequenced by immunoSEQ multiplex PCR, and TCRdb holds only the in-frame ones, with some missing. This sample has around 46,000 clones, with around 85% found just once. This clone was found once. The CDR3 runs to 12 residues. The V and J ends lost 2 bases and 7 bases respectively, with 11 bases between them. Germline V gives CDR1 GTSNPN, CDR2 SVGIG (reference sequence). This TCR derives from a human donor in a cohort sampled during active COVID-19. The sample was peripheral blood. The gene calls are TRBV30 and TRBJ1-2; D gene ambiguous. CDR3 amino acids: CAWSLSVSGYTF. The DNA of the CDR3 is TGTGCCTGGAGTCTGAGCGTTTCTGGCTACACCTTC.